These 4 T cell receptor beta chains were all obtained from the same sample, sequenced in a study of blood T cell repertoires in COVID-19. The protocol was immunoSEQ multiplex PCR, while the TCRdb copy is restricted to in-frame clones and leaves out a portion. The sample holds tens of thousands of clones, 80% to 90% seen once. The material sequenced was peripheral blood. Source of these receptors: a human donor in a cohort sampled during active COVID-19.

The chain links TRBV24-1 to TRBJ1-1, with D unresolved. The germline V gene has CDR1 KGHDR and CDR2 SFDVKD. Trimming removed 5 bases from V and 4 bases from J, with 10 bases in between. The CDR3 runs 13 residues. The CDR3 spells CATSGGGSTEAFF. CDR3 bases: TGTGCCACCAGTGGCGGAGGGAGCACTGAAGCTTTCTTT.

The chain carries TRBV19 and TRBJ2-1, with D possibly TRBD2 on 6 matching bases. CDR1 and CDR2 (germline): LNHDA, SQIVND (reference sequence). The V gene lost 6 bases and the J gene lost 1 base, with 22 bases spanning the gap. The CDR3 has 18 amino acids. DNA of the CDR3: TGTGCCAGTAGCCCGAGGGCGGGGAACCGACTATCCTACAATGAGCAGTTCTTC. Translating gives CASSPRAGNRLSYNEQFF.

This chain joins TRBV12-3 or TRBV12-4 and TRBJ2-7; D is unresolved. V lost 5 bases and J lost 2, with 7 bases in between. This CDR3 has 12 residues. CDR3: CASSSRAYEQYF. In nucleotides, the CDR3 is TGTGCCAGCAGTAGTAGAGCCTACGAGCAGTACTTC.

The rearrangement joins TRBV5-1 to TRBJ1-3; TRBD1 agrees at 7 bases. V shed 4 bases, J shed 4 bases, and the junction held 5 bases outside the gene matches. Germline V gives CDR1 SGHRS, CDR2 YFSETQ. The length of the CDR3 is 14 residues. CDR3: CASSTTGTGNTIYF. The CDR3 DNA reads TGCGCCAGCAGCACGACAGGGACAGGAAACACCATATATTTT.